Listed below are T cell receptor beta chains from one sample, sequenced in a study of cytomegalovirus exposure and HLA in healthy donors. Using immunoSEQ multiplex PCR, the repertoire was profiled, and TCRdb retains in-frame clones only, with some absent. The repertoire holds 150,000 to 200,000 clones, with more than 60% as singletons. Input material: PBMCs. These receptors were collected from a male donor in good health and CMV-seronegative. Each CDR3 is given with its conserved first and last residue. A D gene is named only where the DNA matches it firmly. Size tells how often a clone was seen (once, few, many) or the class of an expanded clone, and some rows leave it out.

- - TRBJ2-5 TRBV9 CASSVDHGETQYF TGTGCCAGCAGCGTAGATCACGGGGAGACCCAGTACTTC
TRBD1 once TRBJ2-2 TRBV5-1 CASSPGQGGTGELFF TGCGCCAGCAGCCCGGGACAGGGGGGTACCGGGGAGCTGTTTTTT
TRBD1 - TRBJ1-2 TRBV28 CASSPGGQGNYGYTF TGTGCCAGCAGTCCAGGGGGACAGGGGAACTATGGCTACACCTTC
TRBD2 - TRBJ2-1 TRBV27 CASRMSGDSYNEQFF TGTGCCAGCAGGATGAGCGGGGACTCCTACAATGAGCAGTTCTTC
- - TRBJ1-4 TRBV2 CASSAHRVATNEKLFF TGTGCCAGCAGCGCCCACAGGGTTGCAACTAATGAAAAACTGTTTTTT
TRBD1 - TRBJ1-2 TRBV7-2 CASSLGGGASYGYTF TGTGCCAGCAGCTTAGGAGGGGGCGCTAGCTATGGCTACACCTTC
TRBD1 few TRBJ2-3 TRBV7-9 CASSSGQGGDTQYF TGTGCCAGCAGCTCCGGACAGGGGGGAGATACGCAGTATTTT
- - TRBJ2-1 TRBV6-5 CASSYGGRPLDNEQFF TGTGCCAGCAGTTACGGCGGTCGTCCCCTAGACAATGAGCAGTTCTTC
- - TRBJ2-7 TRBV5-1 CASSLLRTSYEQYF TGCGCCAGCAGCTTGCTCAGAACCTCCTACGAGCAGTACTTC
- once TRBJ1-5 TRBV27 CASRIGVSSNQPQHF TGTGCCAGCAGAATCGGGGTTTCCAGCAATCAGCCCCAGCATTTT
- - TRBJ1-2 TRBV7-2 CASSTRTDYGYTF TGTGCCAGCAGCACACGGACAGATTATGGCTACACCTTC